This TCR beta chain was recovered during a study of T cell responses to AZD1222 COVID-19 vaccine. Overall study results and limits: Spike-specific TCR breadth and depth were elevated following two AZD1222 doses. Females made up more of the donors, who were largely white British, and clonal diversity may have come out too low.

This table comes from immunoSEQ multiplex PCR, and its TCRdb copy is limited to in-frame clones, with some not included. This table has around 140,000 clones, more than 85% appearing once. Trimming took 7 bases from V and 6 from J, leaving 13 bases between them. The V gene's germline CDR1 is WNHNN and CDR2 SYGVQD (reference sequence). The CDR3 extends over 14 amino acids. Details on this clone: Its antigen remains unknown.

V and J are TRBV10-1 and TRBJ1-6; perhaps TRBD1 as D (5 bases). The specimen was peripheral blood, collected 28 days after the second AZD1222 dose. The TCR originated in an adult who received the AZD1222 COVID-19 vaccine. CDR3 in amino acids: CASNKTGPNSPLHF. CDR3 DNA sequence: TGCGCCAGCAATAAAACAGGCCCTAATTCACCCCTCCACTTT.